This T cell receptor (beta chain) was identified during a study of T cells after yellow fever vaccination. As for the study in general: Fractions containing few cells were prepared with SMART-Seq v4 Ultra Low Input.

General study points: A large majority of primary-vaccination clones showed up again after the booster (roughly 96% CD4, about 87% CD8). Just a small share of clonotypes turned up in the CD4 compartment as well as the CD8 compartment.

TCRdb analysed the 5' RACE reads with MiXCR anew, one entry per CDR3 protein. The sample lists about 360,000 distinct CDR3 sequences; more than 5.5% were seen once. This clonotype was found a few times. Its antigen is not identified. Sequenced material: PBMCs, taken 5 days after the yellow fever booster vaccination. This receptor was identified in a man aged 30 to 39 who received the YFV17D yellow fever vaccine.

CDR3 DNA sequence: TGCAGTGCTTCCGGATCCGCAGGAAACACCATATATTTT. Translating it yields CSASGSAGNTIYF. The chain links TRBV20-1 to TRBJ1-3; D gene ambiguous. Trimming pared 5 bases from V and 4 bases from J, leaving 12 bases between. Germline V lookup: CDR1 DFQATT, CDR2 SNEGSKA (reference sequence). The CDR3 loop spans 13 amino acids.